Presented here are 32 T cell receptor beta chains from one specimen sequenced in a study of blood T cell repertoires in COVID-19. Sequencing was performed with immunoSEQ multiplex PCR; in TCRdb, only in-frame clones are kept and a portion is missing. The repertoire has more than 65,000 clones, roughly three quarters of them found once; the top ten carry 5% to 6.5%. Input material: peripheral blood. These receptors came from a woman aged 55-75 years with acute or convalescent COVID-19.

This clone is medium-sized in the sample. This chain uses TRBV27 with TRBJ2-7; a possible D gene is TRBD2 (6 bases). Germline CDR1 reads MNHEY; CDR2 reads SMNVEV (reference sequence). Trimming removed 6 bases at V and 4 bases at J, with 13 bases between. This CDR3 has 13 amino acids. The CDR3 loop reads CASSYQAGYEQYF. The CDR3 nucleotides read TGTGCCAGCAGCTACCAGGCGGGGTACGAGCAGTACTTC.

This clone has only a few counts. This chain uses TRBV11-2 with TRBJ2-7; D unresolved. The CDR3 is made up of 13 amino acids. V was shortened by 7 bases and J by 3 bases, with 13 bases between the two germline ends. In germline, CDR1 is SGHAT, CDR2 FQNNGV. The CDR3 loop is CASISGPSYEQYF. CDR3 in DNA: TGTGCCAGCATCTCAGGTCCCAGCTACGAGCAGTACTTC. The full variable domain, completed using reference TRBV11-2 and TRBJ2-7, is EAGVAQSPRYKIIEKRQSVAFWCNPISGHATLYWYQQILGQGPKLLIQFQNNGVVDDSQLPKDRFSAERLKGVDSTLKIQPAKLEDSAVYLCASISGPSYEQYFGPGTRLTVT.

The chain links TRBV7-9 to TRBJ2-7; 8 nucleotides agree with TRBD1. This CDR3 has 14 amino acids. The germline V gene encodes CDR1 SEHNR and CDR2 FQNEAQ (reference sequence). In DNA form, the CDR3 reads TGTTGGGTATCGGGACAGGCCTCCTCCTACGAGCAGTACTTC. It codes for CWVSGQASSYEQYF.

The chain has TRBV7-9 and TRBJ1-2; possible D gene TRBD1, 5 bases. V lost 1 base, J lost 6 bases, and 12 bases lay in between. The CDR3 length is 14 residues. In germline, CDR1 is SEHNR, CDR2 FQNEAQ (reference sequence). For the CDR3, the DNA is TGTGCCAGCAGCTTAGATCCAGGGTATCATGGCTACACCTTC. Translated: CASSLDPGYHGYTF.

There are a few counts of this clone. The chain uses TRBV5-4 and TRBJ2-1; D is perhaps TRBD2 (6 bases). This CDR3 is 18 amino acids long. Germline assignment: CDR1 SGHNT and CDR2 YYREEE (reference sequence). V dropped 2 bases and J dropped 1 base, with 19 bases sitting between them. Here the CDR3 reads CASSLGISGVGSYNEQFF. CDR3 nucleotides: TGTGCCAGCAGCTTAGGGATTTCGGGAGTTGGGTCCTACAATGAGCAGTTCTTC.

This rearrangement joins TRBV7-3 to TRBJ2-2; 7 bases are a match to TRBD2. The germline gives CDR1 SGHTA, CDR2 FQGTGA. J gave up 2 bases and V 3 bases, and 6 bases lay outside the gene matches. The CDR3 has 16 amino acids. The CDR3 protein is CASSFGGFFNTGELFF. As DNA, the CDR3 is TGTGCCAGCAGCTTCGGGGGGTTTTTTAACACCGGGGAGCTGTTTTTT.

This clone was seen only a few times. This chain joins TRBV19 and TRBJ2-6, with 9 bases lining up with TRBD1. Looked up from germline, CDR1 is LNHDA and CDR2 is SQIVND (reference sequence). CDR3 length: 20 residues. Trimming took 5 bases from V and 2 from J; bases not matched to a gene: 16. CDR3 residues: CASSPPAWGQGTAGANVLTF. CDR3 coding DNA: TGTGCCAGTAGTCCCCCAGCATGGGGACAGGGAACCGCTGGGGCCAACGTCCTGACTTTC.

This clone is labeled as medium-sized. The V and J genes are TRBV25-1 and TRBJ1-1; D gene unclear. The CDR3 has 11 amino acids. Germline V gene lookup returns CDR1 MGHDK and CDR2 SYGVNS. V was cut by 6 bases and J by 11 bases, with 13 bases left in between. CDR3 sequence (DNA): TGTGCCAGCAGGGAGCTCGGAATGGCTTTCTTT. As protein: CASRELGMAFF.

The rearrangement joins TRBV7-9 to TRBJ1-2; D is uncertain. Trimming took 2 bases from V and 1 from J, leaving 5 bases between them. Germline CDR1 is SEHNR and CDR2 is FQNEAQ (reference sequence). This CDR3 comprises 13 residues. For the CDR3, the DNA is TGTGCCAGCAGCTTATCAGATAACTATGGCTACACCTTC. It specifies CASSLSDNYGYTF. The whole variable domain, remainder taken from reference TRBV7-9 and TRBJ1-2, is DTGVSQNPRHKITKRGQNVTFRCDPISEHNRLYWYRQTLGQGPEFLTYFQNEAQLEKSRLLSDRFSAERPKGSFSTLEIQRTEQGDSAMYLCASSLSDNYGYTFGSGTRLTVV.

The chain uses TRBV2 and TRBJ2-7; D may be TRBD2 (6 bases). Germline-derived CDR1 and CDR2 are SNHLY and FYNNEI. CDR3 length: 17 amino acids. Trimming left V 0 bases short and J 6 bases short, with 21 bases between. This CDR3 is CASSEAQLEGGRPEQYF. For the CDR3, the DNA is TGTGCCAGCAGTGAAGCGCAGTTGGAGGGAGGACGTCCCGAGCAGTACTTC.

This chain links TRBV2 with TRBJ2-3, with 8 positions matching TRBD2. Losses at the gene ends were 3 bases for V and 3 bases for J; bases not matched to a gene: 5. Germline V lookup: CDR1 SNHLY, CDR2 FYNNEI. The CDR3 contains 15 residues. CDR3 in DNA: TGTGCCAGCAGTGAGGAAGCGGGGGTTACAGATACGCAGTATTTT. Amino acids: CASSEEAGVTDTQYF. The whole variable domain, filled in from reference TRBV2 and TRBJ2-3, reads EPEVTQTPSHQVTQMGQEVILRCVPISNHLYFYWYRQILGQKVEFLVSFYNNEISEKSEIFDDQFSVERPDGSNFTLKIRSTKLEDSAMYFCASSEEAGVTDTQYFGPGTRLTVL.

The J gene is TRBJ1-5, the V gene TRBV4-1; D gene ambiguous. The CDR3 runs to 14 residues. Trimming took 0 bases from V and 5 from J, leaving 8 bases between them. Germline V gene lookup returns CDR1 MGHRA and CDR2 YSYEKL. The CDR3 nucleotides are TGCGCCAGCAGCCAAGACGGGAGCGATCAGCCCCAGCATTTT. Translating gives CASSQDGSDQPQHF.

This clone showed up many times. This chain joins TRBV6-5 and TRBJ2-5, with 9 bases that match TRBD1. The CDR3 runs 14 residues. From germline, CDR1 is MNHEY and CDR2 SVGAGI. With V trimmed by 6 bases and J by 7 bases, 9 bases remained unmatched. DNA for the CDR3: TGTGCCAGCAGCCTACAGGGGGCGGAAGGGACCCAGTACTTC. This encodes CASSLQGAEGTQYF.

This chain connects TRBV2 to TRBJ2-3; D possibly corresponds to TRBD2 (5 bases). The V and J ends lost 3 bases and 6 bases respectively, with 16 bases between them. The CDR3 loop spans 15 amino acids. The germline gives CDR1 SNHLY, CDR2 FYNNEI. The DNA for the CDR3 is TGTGCCAGCAGTGAGGAGGCACGCGGGTTCGATACGCAGTATTTT. This sequence encodes CASSEEARGFDTQYF. Variable domain in full (rest from reference TRBV2 and TRBJ2-3): EPEVTQTPSHQVTQMGQEVILRCVPISNHLYFYWYRQILGQKVEFLVSFYNNEISEKSEIFDDQFSVERPDGSNFTLKIRSTKLEDSAMYFCASSEEARGFDTQYFGPGTRLTVL.

The rearrangement joins TRBV5-6 to TRBJ2-7; 8 bases are a match to TRBD1. J was trimmed by 2 bases and V by 1 base; bases with no gene match: 5. There are 15 residues in the CDR3. Germline CDR1 SGHDT, CDR2 YYEEEE. The CDR3 DNA sequence: TGTGCCAGCAGCTTGAGGCGGACAGGGCCCTACGAGCAGTACTTC. Translating gives CASSLRRTGPYEQYF.

This chain uses TRBV24-1 with TRBJ2-1, with 9 bases fitting TRBD1. CDR1 and CDR2 from the germline V gene are KGHDR and SFDVKD. J was trimmed by 7 bases and V by 4 bases; bases with no gene match: 7. CDR3 length: 15 residues. CDR3 loop: CATSDPQGARNEQFF. The CDR3 coding sequence is TGTGCCACCAGTGACCCACAGGGGGCAAGGAATGAGCAGTTCTTC.

The rearrangement links TRBV12-5 to TRBJ1-2; D is possibly TRBD1 (5 bases). The ends were cut back, 3 bases at V and 2 bases at J, with 10 bases in the middle. Germline assignment: CDR1 LGHNT and CDR2 FRNRAP. The CDR3 is 14 residues long. The CDR3 sequence is CASGFGQTNYGYTF. CDR3 bases: TGTGCTAGTGGTTTTGGACAAACCAACTATGGCTACACCTTC.

The sample holds a few counts of this clone. The genes are TRBV24-1 and TRBJ1-2; D gene unclear. The germline gives CDR1 KGHDR, CDR2 SFDVKD. This CDR3 comprises 13 residues. V lost 2 bases to trimming and J lost 10 bases, with 13 bases between them. CDR3 DNA sequence: TGTGCCACCAGTGATTCCCTGGCAGGCCACTACACCTTC. This gives the protein CATSDSLAGHYTF.

CDR3 residues: CSVEDPLAGQNTGELFF. In DNA, the CDR3 is TGCAGCGTTGAAGACCCACTAGCGGGGCAGAACACCGGGGAGCTGTTTTTT. The chain employs TRBV29-1 and TRBJ2-2; 10 bases are shared with TRBD2. J was trimmed by 1 base and V by 0 bases; bases with no gene match: 5. This CDR3 is built from 17 residues. The germline V gene encodes CDR1 SQVTM and CDR2 ANQGSEA.

This sequence joins TRBV2 and TRBJ2-3; TRBD2 agrees at 12 bases. The CDR3 extends over 16 amino acids. The V segment lost 4 bases and the J segment 5 bases; nucleotides outside the gene matches: 7. The germline V gene encodes CDR1 SNHLY and CDR2 FYNNEI. CDR3 in amino acids: CASSGASGGAIDTQYF. The CDR3 DNA is TGTGCCAGCAGTGGCGCTAGCGGGGGGGCCATAGATACGCAGTATTTT.

The J gene is TRBJ2-2, the V gene TRBV6-1; 13 bases are shared with TRBD2. Germline V gene sequence: CDR1 MNHNS, CDR2 SASEGT. V dropped 6 bases and J dropped 7; count of bases not matched to a gene: 17. CDR3 length: 19 residues. CDR3 bases: TGTGCCAGCAGCGAACTAGCGGGGGGGCGTAATGAATTGGACGGGGAGCTGTTTTTT. This gives the protein CASSELAGGRNELDGELFF.

The chain links TRBV2 to TRBJ1-2, with D perhaps matching TRBD1 (5 bases). The V and J ends lost 6 bases and 4 bases respectively, with 12 bases between them. The CDR3 consists of 13 residues. Germline CDR1 reads SNHLY; CDR2 reads FYNNEI. Here the CDR3 reads CASRGGLAYGYTF. The CDR3 DNA sequence: TGTGCCAGCAGGGGGGGACTGGCCTATGGCTACACCTTC.

This clone turned up a few times. The chain recombines TRBV12-3 or TRBV12-4 with TRBJ1-1; the D gene is possibly TRBD1 (5 bases). The CDR3 loop spans 11 amino acids. Trimming took 5 bases from V and 10 from J, leaving 11 bases between them. CDR3 DNA sequence: TGTGCCAGCAGTCAAGGGGTGGCAGCTTTCTTT. This translates into CASSQGVAAFF.

The chain links TRBV14 to TRBJ1-1; TRBD1 might be the D (5 bases). There are 16 residues in the CDR3. Trimming shortened V by 1 base and J by 1 base, and 13 bases separated the two germline ends. CDR1 and CDR2 (germline): SGHDN, FVKESK. CDR3 coding DNA: TGTGCCAGCAGCCAAGTGGGGCGGGGATGGAACACTGAAGCTTTCTTT. Translation: CASSQVGRGWNTEAFF. Full variable domain (outside the CDR3, taken from reference TRBV14 and TRBJ1-1): EAGVTQFPSHSVIEKGQTVTLRCDPISGHDNLYWYRRVMGKEIKFLLHFVKESKQDESGMPNNRFLAERTGGTYSTLKVQPAELEDSGVYFCASSQVGRGWNTEAFFGQGTRLTVV.

This clone was seen only a few times. The chain carries TRBV7-9 and TRBJ1-3, with D possibly being TRBD1 (5 bases). In germline, CDR1 is SEHNR, CDR2 FQNEAQ (reference sequence). V dropped 1 base and J dropped 4 bases, with 14 bases sitting between them. The CDR3 totals 16 residues. The CDR3 DNA follows: TGTGCCAGCAGCTTAGATTCGGCAGGGTCAGGAAACACCATATATTTT. Residues: CASSLDSAGSGNTIYF.

The gene calls are TRBV6-5 and TRBJ1-1; D ambiguous. The CDR3 consists of 15 residues. V was trimmed by 0 bases and J by 0 bases, leaving 8 bases between them. CDR1 is MNHEY and CDR2 is SVGAGI in the germline V gene. The CDR3 DNA reads TGTGCCAGCAGTTACTCTCCGGGGATGAACACTGAAGCTTTCTTT. The encoded protein is CASSYSPGMNTEAFF.

J is TRBJ1-3 and V is TRBV6-6; D is ambiguous. The V gene lost 8 bases and the J gene lost 0 bases, with 8 bases spanning the gap. Germline assignment: CDR1 MNHNY and CDR2 SVGAGI (reference sequence). CDR3 size: 13 residues. The CDR3 nucleotides are TGTGCCAGCGTAGTCAACTCTGGAAACACCATATATTTT. Its protein is CASVVNSGNTIYF.

The chain couples TRBV12-3 or TRBV12-4 to TRBJ1-6; D remains ambiguous. CDR3 length equals 12 residues. V shed 4 bases and J shed 7 bases, with 5 bases lying between them. The CDR3 nucleotides are TGTGCCAGCAGTTCGTCCAATTCACCCCTCCACTTT. Its translation: CASSSSNSPLHF.

The chain is built from TRBV19 and TRBJ1-5, with 9 bases fitting TRBD1. CDR3 size: 15 residues. V was clipped by 3 bases and J by 6 bases; unmatched bases: 6. Germline assignment: CDR1 LNHDA and CDR2 SQIVND (reference sequence). The chain's CDR3 is CASSIVGQGGQPQHF. The CDR3, as DNA: TGTGCCAGTAGTATTGTGGGACAGGGAGGTCAGCCCCAGCATTTT.

The chain carries TRBV11-3 and TRBJ2-3; D is possibly TRBD1 (6 bases). Trimming shortened V by 4 bases and J by 6 bases, and 14 bases separated the two germline ends. The CDR3 is 14 amino acids. Germline V gene lookup returns CDR1 SGHNT and CDR2 YENEEA. CDR3 protein: CASSSSLDRDTQYF. The CDR3 coding sequence is TGTGCCAGCAGCTCTTCCCTCGACAGGGATACGCAGTATTTT.

CDR3 sequence (DNA): TGTGCCAGCTCAGCAGGGGCTACTAATGAAAAACTGTTTTTT. Translation: CASSAGATNEKLFF. This sequence joins TRBV18 and TRBJ1-4; D might be TRBD1 (6 bases). V gave up 5 bases and J gave up 2 bases, with 9 bases separating them. The germline CDR1 and CDR2 sequences are KGHSH and LQKENI. This CDR3 comprises 14 residues.

The chain links TRBV15 to TRBJ1-5; no clear D. This CDR3 contains 16 residues. Germline-derived CDR1 and CDR2 are LNHNV and YYDKDF (reference sequence). V was shortened by 0 bases and J by 8 bases, with 17 bases between the two germline ends. The chain's CDR3 is CATSRDSVRVGEPQHF. In nucleotides, the CDR3 is TGTGCCACCAGCAGAGATTCAGTGAGGGTCGGGGAGCCCCAGCATTTT.